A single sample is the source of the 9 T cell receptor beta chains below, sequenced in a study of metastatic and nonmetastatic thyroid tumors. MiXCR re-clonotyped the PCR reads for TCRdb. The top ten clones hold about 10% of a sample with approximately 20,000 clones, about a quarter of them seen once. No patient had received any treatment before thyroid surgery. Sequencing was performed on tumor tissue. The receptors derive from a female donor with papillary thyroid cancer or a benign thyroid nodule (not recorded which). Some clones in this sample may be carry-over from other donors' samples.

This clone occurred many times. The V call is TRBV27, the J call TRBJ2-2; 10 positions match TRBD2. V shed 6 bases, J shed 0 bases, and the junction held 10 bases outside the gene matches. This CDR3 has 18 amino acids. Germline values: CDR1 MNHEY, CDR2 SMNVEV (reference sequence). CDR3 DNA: TGTGCCAGCAGGAGATGGACTAGCGGTGACGCGAACACCGGGGAGCTGTTTTTT. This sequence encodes CASRRWTSGDANTGELFF.

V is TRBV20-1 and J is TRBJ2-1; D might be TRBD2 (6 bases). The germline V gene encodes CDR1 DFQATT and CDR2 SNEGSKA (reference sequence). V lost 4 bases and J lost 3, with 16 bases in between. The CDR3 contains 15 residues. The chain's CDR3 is CSATAGYGVYNEQFF. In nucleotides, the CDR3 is TGCAGTGCTACCGCGGGATACGGGGTCTACAATGAGCAGTTCTTC.

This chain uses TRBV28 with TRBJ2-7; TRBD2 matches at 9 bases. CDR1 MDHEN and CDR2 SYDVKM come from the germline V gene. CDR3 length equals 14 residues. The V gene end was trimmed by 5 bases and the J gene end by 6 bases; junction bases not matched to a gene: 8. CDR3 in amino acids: CASSETGTSSEQYF. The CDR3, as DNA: TGTGCCAGCAGTGAAACCGGGACTAGCAGCGAGCAGTACTTC.

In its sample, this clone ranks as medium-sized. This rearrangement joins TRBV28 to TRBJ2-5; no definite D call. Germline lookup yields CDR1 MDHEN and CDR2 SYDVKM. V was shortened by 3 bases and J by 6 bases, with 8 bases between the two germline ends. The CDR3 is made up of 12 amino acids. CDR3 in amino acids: CASSFGAQTQYF. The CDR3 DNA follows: TGTGCCAGCAGTTTTGGAGCACAGACCCAGTACTTC.

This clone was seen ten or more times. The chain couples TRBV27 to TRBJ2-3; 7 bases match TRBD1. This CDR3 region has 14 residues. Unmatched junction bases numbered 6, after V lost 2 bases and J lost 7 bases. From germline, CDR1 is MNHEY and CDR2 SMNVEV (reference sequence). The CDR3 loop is CASSLNRDSYTQYF. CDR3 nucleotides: TGTGCCAGCAGTTTAAACCGGGACAGCTATACGCAGTATTTT.

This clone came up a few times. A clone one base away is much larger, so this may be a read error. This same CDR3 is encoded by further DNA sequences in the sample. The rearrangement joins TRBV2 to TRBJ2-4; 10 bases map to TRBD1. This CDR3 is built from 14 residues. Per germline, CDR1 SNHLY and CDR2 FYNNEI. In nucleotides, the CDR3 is TGTGCTAGCAGAGGGACAGGGGCAAAAAACATTCAGTACTTC. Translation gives CASRGTGAKNIQYF.

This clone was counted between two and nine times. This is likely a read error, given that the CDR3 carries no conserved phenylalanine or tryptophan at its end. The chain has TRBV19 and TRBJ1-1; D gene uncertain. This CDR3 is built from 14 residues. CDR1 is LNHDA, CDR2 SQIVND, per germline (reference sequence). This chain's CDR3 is CASKSDRENNEAFL. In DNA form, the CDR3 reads TGTGCCAGTAAATCGGATCGCGAGAACAATGAAGCTTTCCTT.

In DNA, the CDR3 is TGTGCCAGCAGCTCCGACAAGGTTTACGAGCAGTACTTC. It yields the protein CASSSDKVYEQYF. The V gene is TRBV7-8, the J gene TRBJ2-7; D is ambiguous. The germline V and J ends were trimmed by 4 bases and 4 bases, with 11 bases remaining between them. The CDR3 has 13 residues. Germline assignment: CDR1 SGHVS and CDR2 FQNEAQ.

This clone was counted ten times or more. CDR3 in amino acids: CASSRGSHTDTQYF. CDR3 nucleotides: TGTGCCAGCAGCCGGGGGTCTCACACAGATACGCAGTATTTT. The rearrangement joins TRBV14 to TRBJ2-3, with D perhaps TRBD1 or TRBD2 (5 bases each). The CDR3 consists of 14 residues. Looked up from germline, CDR1 is SGHDN and CDR2 is FVKESK. Trimming took off 4 bases at V and 2 bases at J, with 10 bases between the two ends.